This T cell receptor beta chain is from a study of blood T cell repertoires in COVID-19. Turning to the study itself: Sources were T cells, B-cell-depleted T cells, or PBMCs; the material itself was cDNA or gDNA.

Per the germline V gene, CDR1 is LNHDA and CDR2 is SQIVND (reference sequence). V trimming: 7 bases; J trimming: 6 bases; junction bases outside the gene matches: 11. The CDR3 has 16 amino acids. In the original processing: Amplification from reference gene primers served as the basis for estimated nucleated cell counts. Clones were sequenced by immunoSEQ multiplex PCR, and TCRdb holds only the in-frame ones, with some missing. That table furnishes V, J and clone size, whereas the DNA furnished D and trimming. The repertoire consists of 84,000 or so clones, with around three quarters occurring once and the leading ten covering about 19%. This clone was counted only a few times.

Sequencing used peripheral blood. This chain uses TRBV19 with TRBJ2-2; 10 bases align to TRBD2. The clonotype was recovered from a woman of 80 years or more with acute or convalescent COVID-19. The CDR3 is CASNKGASGSSGELFF. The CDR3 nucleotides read TGTGCCAGTAATAAAGGGGCTAGCGGGAGTTCCGGGGAGCTGTTTTTT.